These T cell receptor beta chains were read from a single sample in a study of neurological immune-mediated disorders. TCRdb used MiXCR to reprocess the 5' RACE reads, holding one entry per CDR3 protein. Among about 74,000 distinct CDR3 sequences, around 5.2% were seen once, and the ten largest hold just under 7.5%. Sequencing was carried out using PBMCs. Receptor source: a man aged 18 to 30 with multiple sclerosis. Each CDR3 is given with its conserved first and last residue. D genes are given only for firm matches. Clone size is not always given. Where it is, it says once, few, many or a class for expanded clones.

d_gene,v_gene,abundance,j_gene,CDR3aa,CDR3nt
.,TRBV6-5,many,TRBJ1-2,CASSYSPRDYGYTF,TGTGCCAGCAGTTACTCGCCCCGCGACTATGGCTACACCTTC
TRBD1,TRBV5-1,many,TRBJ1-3,CASSSQGNGNTIYF,TGCGCCAGCAGCTCACAGGGGAATGGAAACACCATATATTTT
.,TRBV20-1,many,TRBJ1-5,CSATPRGLNQPQHF,TGCAGTGCTACTCCCCGCGGGTTGAATCAGCCCCAGCATTTT
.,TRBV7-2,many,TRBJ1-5,CASSFTVGVHQPQHF,TGTGCCAGCAGCTTCACTGTGGGGGTGCATCAGCCCCAGCATTTT
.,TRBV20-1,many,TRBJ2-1,CSARGTWDEQFF,TGCAGTGCTAGAGGCACCTGGGATGAGCAGTTCTTC
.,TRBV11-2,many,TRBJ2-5,CASSKPQVQETQYF,TGTGCCAGCAGCAAACCCCAGGTTCAAGAGACCCAGTACTTC
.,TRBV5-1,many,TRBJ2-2,CASSPKTDTGELFF,TGCGCCAGCAGCCCTAAGACGGACACCGGGGAGCTGTTTTTT
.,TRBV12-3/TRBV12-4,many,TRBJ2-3,CASSYYRETDTQYF,TGTGCCAGCAGTTACTACAGGGAGACAGATACGCAGTATTTT
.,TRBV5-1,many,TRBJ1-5,CASSLGPSNQPQHF,TGCGCCAGCAGCTTGGGACCTAGCAATCAGCCCCAGCATTTT
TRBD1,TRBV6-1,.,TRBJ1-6,CASSAEDRNSPLHF,TGTGCCAGCAGTGCCGAGGACAGGAATTCACCCCTCCACTTT
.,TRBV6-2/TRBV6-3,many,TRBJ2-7,CASSYSGLLSSYEQYF,TGTGCCAGCAGTTACTCGGGGCTTCTAAGCTCCTACGAGCAGTACTTC
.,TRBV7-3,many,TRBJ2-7,CASSLGGNYEQYF,TGTGCCAGCAGCTTAGGCGGGAACTACGAGCAGTACTTC
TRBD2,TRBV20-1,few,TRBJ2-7,CSASPRTSGMYEQYF,TGCAGTGCTAGCCCCCGGACTAGCGGGATGTACGAGCAGTACTTC
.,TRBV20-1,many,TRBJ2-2,CSARDEDWGSANTGELFF,TGCAGTGCTAGAGATGAGGATTGGGGGTCCGCGAACACCGGGGAGCTGTTTTTT
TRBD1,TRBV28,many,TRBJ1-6,CASSLNRDSSLSYNSPLNF,TGTGCCAGCAGTTTAAACCGGGACAGTTCCCTCTCCTATAATTCACCCCTCAACTTT
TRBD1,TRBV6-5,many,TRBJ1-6,CASGDRGMSPLNF,TGTGCCAGCGGGGACAGGGGGATGTCACCCCTCAACTTT
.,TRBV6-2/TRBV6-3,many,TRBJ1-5,CASRTPGNQPQHF,TGTGCCAGCCGTACCCCCGGCAATCAGCCCCAGCATTTT
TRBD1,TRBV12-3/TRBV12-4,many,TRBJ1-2,CASSLIPTGQGVGYTF,TGTGCCAGCAGTTTAATACCGACGGGACAGGGGGTTGGCTACACCTTC
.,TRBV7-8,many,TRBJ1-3,CASSQTLGQGGGNTIYF,TGTGCCAGCAGCCAAACCCTGGGGCAGGGAGGAGGAAACACCATATATTTT
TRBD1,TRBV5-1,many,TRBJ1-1,CASSFSGTANTEAFF,TGCGCCAGCAGCTTTTCCGGGACAGCGAACACTGAAGCTTTCTTT
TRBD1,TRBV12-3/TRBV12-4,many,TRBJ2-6,CASSSSGTGGINVLTF,TGTGCCAGCAGTTCTTCCGGGACAGGGGGTATCAACGTCCTGACTTTC
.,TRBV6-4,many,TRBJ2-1,CASSGSPEANEQFF,TGTGCCAGCAGCGGCTCCCCGGAGGCAAACGAGCAGTTCTTC
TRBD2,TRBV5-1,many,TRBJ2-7,CASSLMTSGRGEQYF,TGCGCCAGCAGCTTGATGACTAGCGGGAGAGGGGAGCAGTACTTC
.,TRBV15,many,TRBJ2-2,CATSKGSLAANTGELFF,TGTGCCACCAGCAAGGGGAGTCTAGCCGCGAACACCGGGGAGCTGTTTTTT
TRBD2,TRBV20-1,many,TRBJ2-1,CSARDGTSAYNEQFF,TGCAGTGCTAGGGATGGGACTAGCGCCTACAATGAGCAGTTCTTC
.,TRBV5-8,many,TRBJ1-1,CASSLDGGDTEAFF,TGTGCCAGCAGCTTGGATGGAGGAGACACTGAAGCTTTCTTT
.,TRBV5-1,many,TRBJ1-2,CASSFGENYGYTF,TGCGCCAGCAGCTTTGGGGAGAACTATGGCTACACCTTC
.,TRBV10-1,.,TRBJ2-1,CASSESYVDEQFF,TGCGCCAGCAGTGAGTCCTATGTGGATGAGCAGTTCTTC
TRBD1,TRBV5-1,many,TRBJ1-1,CASSVTGEEVTEAFF,TGCGCCAGCAGCGTGACAGGGGAGGAGGTCACTGAAGCTTTCTTT
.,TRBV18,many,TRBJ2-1,CASSPRQGGNEQFF,TGTGCCAGCTCCCCGAGACAGGGAGGAAATGAGCAGTTCTTC
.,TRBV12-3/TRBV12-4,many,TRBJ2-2,CASRIQGAGELFF,TGTGCCAGCAGGATACAGGGTGCCGGGGAGCTGTTTTTT
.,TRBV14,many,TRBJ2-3,CASSQAPPDTQYF,TGTGCCAGCAGCCAAGCTCCCCCAGATACGCAGTATTTT
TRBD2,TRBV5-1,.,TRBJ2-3,CASSRGLAGRITDTQYF,TGCGCCAGCAGCCGAGGACTAGCGGGAAGAATCACAGATACGCAGTATTTT
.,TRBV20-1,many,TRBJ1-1,CSRTPQGEDTEAFF,TGCAGTCGGACCCCACAGGGCGAGGACACTGAAGCTTTCTTT
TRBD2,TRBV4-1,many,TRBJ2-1,CASSQVVRAGGGNEQFF,TGCGCCAGCAGCCAAGTAGTAAGAGCGGGAGGGGGCAATGAGCAGTTCTTC
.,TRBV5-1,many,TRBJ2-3,CASRTLVPGIPDPGTQYF,TGCGCCAGCAGGACCCTGGTCCCCGGGATTCCGGATCCAGGTACGCAGTATTTT
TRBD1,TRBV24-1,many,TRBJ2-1,CATSDGTGGFYNEQFF,TGTGCCACCAGTGATGGGACAGGGGGATTCTACAATGAGCAGTTCTTC
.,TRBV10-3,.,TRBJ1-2,CAISSPQTGSYGYTF,TGTGCCATCAGTTCCCCTCAGACAGGTAGCTATGGCTACACCTTC
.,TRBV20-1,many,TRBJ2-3,CSARGLVADTQYF,TGCAGTGCTCGAGGGCTCGTCGCGGATACGCAGTATTTT
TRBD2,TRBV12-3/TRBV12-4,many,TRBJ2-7,CASSPSGGTSGRLPYQRYF,TGTGCCAGCAGTCCCTCTGGGGGGACTAGCGGAAGACTCCCTTACCAGCGGTACTTC
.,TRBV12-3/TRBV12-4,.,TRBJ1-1,CASRIDTEAFF,TGTGCCAGCAGAATTGACACTGAAGCTTTCTTT
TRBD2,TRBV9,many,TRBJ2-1,CASSVAPGLAGDNEQFF,TGTGCCAGCAGCGTAGCGCCCGGACTAGCGGGGGACAATGAGCAGTTCTTC
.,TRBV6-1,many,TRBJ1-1,CASRDWRILGAFF,TGTGCCAGCAGGGATTGGCGCATTTTGGGTGCTTTCTTT
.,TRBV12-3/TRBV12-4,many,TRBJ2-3,CASSPNRDSQYF,TGTGCCAGCAGTCCAAACCGAGATTCGCAGTATTTT
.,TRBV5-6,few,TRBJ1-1,CASSLGAWGTEAFF,TGTGCCAGCAGCTTGGGGGCGTGGGGCACTGAAGCTTTCTTT
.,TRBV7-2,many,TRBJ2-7,CASGPDWTVAYEQYF,TGTGCCAGCGGTCCTGACTGGACAGTCGCCTACGAGCAGTACTTC
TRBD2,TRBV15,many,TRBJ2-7,CATSTSLKRGAYEQYF,TGTGCCACCAGCACATCTCTTAAGCGGGGAGCCTACGAGCAGTACTTC
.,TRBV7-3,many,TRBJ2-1,CASSPLTSSNEQFF,TGTGCCAGCAGCCCGTTGACTAGTTCCAATGAGCAGTTCTTC
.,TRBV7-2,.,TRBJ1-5,CASSLRAGRDQPQNF,TGTGCCAGCAGCTTGAGGGCAGGGCGCGATCAGCCCCAGAATTTT
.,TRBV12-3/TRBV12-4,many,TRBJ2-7,CASSFEAGYEQYF,TGTGCCAGCAGTTTTGAGGCAGGATACGAGCAGTACTTC
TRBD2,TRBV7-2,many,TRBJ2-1,CASSPVKSGDYNEQFF,TGTGCCAGCAGCCCGGTGAAGAGCGGGGATTACAATGAGCAGTTCTTC
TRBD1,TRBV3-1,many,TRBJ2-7,CASSRIEGASIYEQYF,TGTGCCAGCAGCCGCATAGAGGGGGCATCGATCTACGAGCAGTACTTC
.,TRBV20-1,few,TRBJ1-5,CSARRRGGNQPQNF,TGCAGTGCTAGGAGGAGGGGGGGCAATCAGCCCCAGAATTTT
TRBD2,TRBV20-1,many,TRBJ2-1,CSARGYSGTSYNEQFF,TGCAGTGCTAGAGGGTACAGCGGGACCTCCTACAATGAGCAGTTCTTC
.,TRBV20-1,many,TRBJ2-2,CSAQGRGTGELFF,TGCAGTGCCCAGGGGAGGGGAACCGGGGAGCTGTTTTTT
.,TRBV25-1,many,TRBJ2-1,CASSEYSLGEVGFF,TGTGCCAGCAGTGAATATAGTTTAGGGGAGGTTGGGTTCTTC
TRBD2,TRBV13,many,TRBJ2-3,CASSSHQGSSGEEADTQYF,TGTGCCAGCAGCTCCCACCAGGGGAGTAGCGGGGAGGAGGCAGATACGCAGTATTTT
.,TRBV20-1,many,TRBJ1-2,CSARAVGGWIGQKDGYTF,TGCAGTGCTAGAGCTGTGGGGGGTTGGATTGGGCAGAAGGATGGCTACACCTTC
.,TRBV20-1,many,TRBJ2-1,CSARAGAGYNEQFF,TGCAGTGCTAGGGCGGGGGCGGGCTACAATGAGCAGTTCTTC